The 9 T cell receptor beta chains presented below share a single source sample, sequenced in a study of blood T cell repertoires in COVID-19. The table came from immunoSEQ multiplex PCR; TCRdb's copy has only in-frame clones and leaves some out. The data show some 300,000 clones, with 88% seen just once and approximately 1% held by the top ten. Sequenced input: PBMCs or T cells enriched from blood (not recorded which). Every receptor here comes from a woman younger than 45 who had recovered from COVID-19.

The chain has TRBV5-4 and TRBJ1-1, with D maybe TRBD1 (5 bases). Germline V gene lookup returns CDR1 SGHNT and CDR2 YYREEE (reference sequence). Trimming left V 3 bases short and J 0 bases short, with 9 bases between. The CDR3 consists of 14 residues. The CDR3 DNA reads TGTGCCAGCAGCTACAGGAGCATGAACACTGAAGCTTTCTTT. This gives the protein CASSYRSMNTEAFF.

This clone was observed a single time. CDR3 nucleotide sequence: TGTGCCAGCAGCGTAGCGGCTAGCCCTACCTACGAGCAGTACTTC. It specifies CASSVAASPTYEQYF. This chain joins TRBV9 and TRBJ2-7, with a weak D call TRBD2 (5 bases). The CDR3 spans 15 residues. The germline CDR1 and CDR2 sequences are SGDLS and YYNGEE. The ends were cut back, 0 bases at V and 2 bases at J, with 12 bases in the middle.

This clone was counted a single time. Here the CDR3 DNA reads TGTGCCAGCAGTTCACCTGAAGGTTCGGAGGGTTCGATGTATAATTCACCCCTCCACTTT. This encodes CASSSPEGSEGSMYNSPLHF. The V gene is TRBV28, the J gene TRBJ1-6, with D unresolved. V lost 4 bases and J 4 bases, leaving 26 bases between the germline ends. The CDR3 extends over 20 amino acids. Looked up from germline, CDR1 is MDHEN and CDR2 is SYDVKM.

The V gene is TRBV5-1, the J gene TRBJ1-1; D uncertain. The CDR3 runs 15 residues. Germline CDR1 is SGHRS and CDR2 is YFSETQ. Trimming removed 2 bases from V and 1 base from J, with 12 bases in between. CDR3 in DNA: TGCGCCAGCAGCTTCAGTTCAGGAGGGAACACTGAAGCTTTCTTT. Translating it yields CASSFSSGGNTEAFF.

This rearrangement joins TRBV18 to TRBJ1-1; 9 nucleotides line up with TRBD1. This CDR3 is 19 amino acids long. The germline V gene encodes CDR1 KGHSH and CDR2 LQKENI. V shed 1 base, J shed 1 base, and the junction held 13 bases outside the gene matches. The CDR3 DNA follows: TGTGCCAGCTCACCACAGCTTCTTACAGGGGGCTTTGAGAACACTGAAGCTTTCTTT. This sequence encodes CASSPQLLTGGFENTEAFF.

The chain links TRBV19 to TRBJ1-1, with a tentative D call TRBD1 (6 bases). The V end lost 6 bases, the J end lost 6 bases, and 11 bases lay between the germline ends. The germline V gene encodes CDR1 LNHDA and CDR2 SQIVND (reference sequence). The CDR3 is 12 residues long. Written as DNA, the CDR3 is TGTGCCAGTAGAACAAGGACAGCTGAAGCTTTCTTT. Translated, it gives CASRTRTAEAFF.

V usage is TRBV30 and J usage is TRBJ1-1; D is perhaps TRBD1 (6 bases). Germline V gene data show CDR1 as GTSNPN and CDR2 as SVGIG (reference sequence). Trimming pared 7 bases from V and 0 bases from J, leaving 15 bases between. This CDR3 is built from 14 residues. This CDR3 is CAFNRAKLNTEAFF. CDR3 bases: TGTGCCTTTAACAGGGCTAAGTTGAACACTGAAGCTTTCTTT.

This chain joins TRBV28 and TRBJ1-3; no clear D. Trimming cost V 1 base and J 0 bases, with 4 bases left between them. Germline V gives CDR1 MDHEN, CDR2 SYDVKM. This CDR3 region has 14 residues. The CDR3 here is CASSLSPSGNTIYF. In DNA form, the CDR3 reads TGTGCCAGCAGTTTATCTCCCTCTGGAAACACCATATATTTT.

The chain uses TRBV25-1 and TRBJ2-3; D gene uncertain. Per the germline V gene, CDR1 is MGHDK and CDR2 is SYGVNS. The V gene lost 5 bases and the J gene lost 5 bases, with 5 bases spanning the gap. There are 11 residues in the CDR3. The CDR3 sequence: CASSLRDTQYF. The CDR3 DNA follows: TGTGCCAGCAGTCTTCGAGATACGCAGTATTTT.